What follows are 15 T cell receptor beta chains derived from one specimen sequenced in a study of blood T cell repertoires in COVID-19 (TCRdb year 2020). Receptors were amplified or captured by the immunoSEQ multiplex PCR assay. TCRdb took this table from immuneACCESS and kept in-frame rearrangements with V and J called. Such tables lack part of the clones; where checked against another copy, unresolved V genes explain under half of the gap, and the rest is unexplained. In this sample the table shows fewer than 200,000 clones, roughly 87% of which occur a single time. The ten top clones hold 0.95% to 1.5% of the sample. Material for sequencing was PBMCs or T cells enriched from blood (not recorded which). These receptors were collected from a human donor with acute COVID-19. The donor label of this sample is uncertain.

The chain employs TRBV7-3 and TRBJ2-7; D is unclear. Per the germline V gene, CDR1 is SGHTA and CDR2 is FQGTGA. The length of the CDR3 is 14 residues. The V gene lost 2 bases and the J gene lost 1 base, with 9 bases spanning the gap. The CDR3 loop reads CASSLDGGSYEQYF. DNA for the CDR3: TGTGCCAGCAGCTTAGACGGCGGATCCTACGAGCAGTACTTC.

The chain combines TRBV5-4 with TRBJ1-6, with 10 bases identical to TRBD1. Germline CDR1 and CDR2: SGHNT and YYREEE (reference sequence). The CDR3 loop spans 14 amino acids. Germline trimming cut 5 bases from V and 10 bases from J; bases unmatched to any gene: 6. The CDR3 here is CASSRDRGGSPLHF. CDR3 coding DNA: TGTGCCAGCAGTCGGGACAGGGGAGGGTCACCCCTCCACTTT.

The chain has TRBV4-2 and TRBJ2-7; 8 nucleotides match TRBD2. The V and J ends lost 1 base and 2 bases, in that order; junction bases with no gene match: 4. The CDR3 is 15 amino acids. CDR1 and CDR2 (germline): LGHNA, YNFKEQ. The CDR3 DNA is TGTGCCAGCAGCCAAGGTCGCGGGGGGACCTACGAGCAGTACTTC. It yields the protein CASSQGRGGTYEQYF.

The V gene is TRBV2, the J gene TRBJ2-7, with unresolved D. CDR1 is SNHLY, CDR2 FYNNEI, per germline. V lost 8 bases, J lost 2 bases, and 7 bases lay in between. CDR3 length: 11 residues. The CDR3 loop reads CASASAYEQYF. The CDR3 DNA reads TGTGCCAGCGCTTCGGCCTACGAGCAGTACTTC.

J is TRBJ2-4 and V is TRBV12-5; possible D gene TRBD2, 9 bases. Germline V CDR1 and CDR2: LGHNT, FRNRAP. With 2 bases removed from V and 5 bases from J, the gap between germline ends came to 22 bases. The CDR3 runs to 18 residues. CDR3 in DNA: TGTGCTAGTGGTTTGTCAAGGCCAGGGGGCGGGAGGGAAAACATTCAGTACTTC. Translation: CASGLSRPGGGRENIQYF.

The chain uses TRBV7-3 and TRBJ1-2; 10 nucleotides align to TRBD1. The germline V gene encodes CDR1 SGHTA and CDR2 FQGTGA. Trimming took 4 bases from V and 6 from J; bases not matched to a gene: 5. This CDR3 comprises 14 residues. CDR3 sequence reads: CASSSGTGANGYTF. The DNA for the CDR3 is TGTGCCAGCAGCTCTGGGACAGGGGCCAATGGCTACACCTTC.

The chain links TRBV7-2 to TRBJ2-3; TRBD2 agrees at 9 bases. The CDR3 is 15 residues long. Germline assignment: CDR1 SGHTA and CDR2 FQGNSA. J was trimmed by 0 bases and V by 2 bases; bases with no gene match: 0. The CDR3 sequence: CASSLTSGSTDTQYF. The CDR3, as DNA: TGTGCCAGCAGCTTAACTAGCGGGAGCACAGATACGCAGTATTTT.

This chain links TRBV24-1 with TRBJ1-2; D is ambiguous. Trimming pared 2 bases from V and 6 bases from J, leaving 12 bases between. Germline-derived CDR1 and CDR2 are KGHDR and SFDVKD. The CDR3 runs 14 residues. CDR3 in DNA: TGTGCCACCAGTGATTCTCCGAGGGAGGATGGCTACACCTTC. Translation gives CATSDSPREDGYTF.

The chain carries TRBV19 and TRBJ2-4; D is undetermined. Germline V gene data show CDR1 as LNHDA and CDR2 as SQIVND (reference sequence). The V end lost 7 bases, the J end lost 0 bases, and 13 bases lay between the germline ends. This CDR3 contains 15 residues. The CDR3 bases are TGTGCCAGTAACGATCCCCTAGTAGCCAAAAACATTCAGTACTTC. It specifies CASNDPLVAKNIQYF.

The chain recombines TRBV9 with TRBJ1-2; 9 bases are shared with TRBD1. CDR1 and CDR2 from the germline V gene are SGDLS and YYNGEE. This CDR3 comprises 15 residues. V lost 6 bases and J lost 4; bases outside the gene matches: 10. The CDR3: CASTDGTGSFYGYTF. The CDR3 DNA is TGTGCCAGCACCGATGGGACAGGGTCGTTCTATGGCTACACCTTC.

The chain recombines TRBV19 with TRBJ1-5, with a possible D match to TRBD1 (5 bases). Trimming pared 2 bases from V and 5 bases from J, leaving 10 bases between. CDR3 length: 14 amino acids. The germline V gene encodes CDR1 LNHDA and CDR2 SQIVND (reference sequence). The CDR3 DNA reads TGTGCCAGTAGTATAAATGGGGCGGATCAGCCCCAGCATTTT. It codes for CASSINGADQPQHF.

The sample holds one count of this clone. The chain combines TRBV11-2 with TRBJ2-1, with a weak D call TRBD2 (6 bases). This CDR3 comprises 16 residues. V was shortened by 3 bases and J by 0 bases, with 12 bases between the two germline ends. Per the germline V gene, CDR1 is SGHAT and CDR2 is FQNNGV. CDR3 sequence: CASSFAGRSSYNEQFF. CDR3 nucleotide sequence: TGTGCCAGCAGCTTTGCGGGACGGAGCTCCTACAATGAGCAGTTCTTC. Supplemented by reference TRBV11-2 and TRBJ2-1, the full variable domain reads EAGVAQSPRYKIIEKRQSVAFWCNPISGHATLYWYQQILGQGPKLLIQFQNNGVVDDSQLPKDRFSAERLKGVDSTLKIQPAKLEDSAVYLCASSFAGRSSYNEQFFGPGTRLTVL.

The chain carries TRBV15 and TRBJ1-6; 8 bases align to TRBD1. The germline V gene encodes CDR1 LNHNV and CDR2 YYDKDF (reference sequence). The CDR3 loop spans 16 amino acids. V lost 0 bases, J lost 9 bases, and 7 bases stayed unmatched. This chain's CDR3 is CATSRDKTQGGSPLHF. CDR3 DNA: TGTGCCACCAGCAGAGATAAGACACAGGGGGGTTCACCCCTCCACTTT.

Here the CDR3 reads CASSRGQGEGEQYF. The CDR3 region has the DNA TGTGCCAGCAGCCGGGGACAGGGGGAAGGCGAGCAGTACTTC. The genes are TRBV5-5 and TRBJ2-7, with 11 nucleotides matching TRBD1. The CDR3 covers 14 residues. CDR1 and CDR2 from the germline V gene are SGHKS and YYEKEE (reference sequence). V lost 4 bases, J lost 6 bases, and 6 bases stayed unmatched.

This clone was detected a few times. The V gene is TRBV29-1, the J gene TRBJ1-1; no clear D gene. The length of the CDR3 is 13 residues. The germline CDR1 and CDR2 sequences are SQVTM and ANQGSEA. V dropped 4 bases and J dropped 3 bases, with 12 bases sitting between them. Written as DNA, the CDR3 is TGCAGCGTTGCGATGACTTCTGACACTGAAGCTTTCTTT. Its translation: CSVAMTSDTEAFF.